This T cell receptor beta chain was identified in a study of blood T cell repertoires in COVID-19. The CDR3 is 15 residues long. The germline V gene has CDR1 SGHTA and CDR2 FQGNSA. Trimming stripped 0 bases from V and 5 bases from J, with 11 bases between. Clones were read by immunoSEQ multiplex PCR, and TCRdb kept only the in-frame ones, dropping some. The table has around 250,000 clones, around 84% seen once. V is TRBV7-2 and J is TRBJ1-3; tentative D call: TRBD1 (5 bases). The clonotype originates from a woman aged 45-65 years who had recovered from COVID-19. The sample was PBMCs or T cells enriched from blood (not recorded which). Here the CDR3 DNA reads TGTGCCAGCAGCTTAGCGGGCAGGGAAAGAAACACCATATATTTT. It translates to CASSLAGRERNTIYF.